A selection of T cell receptor beta chains follows, all from one sample in a study of blood T cell repertoires in COVID-19. Sequencing used immunoSEQ multiplex PCR; TCRdb keeps in-frame clones, though not all of them. The data hold 250,000 to 350,000 clones, with approximately 91% observed a single time. The sequenced material came from peripheral blood. These TCRs come from a woman aged 25 to 45 with COVID-19, enrolled during active disease. The CDR3 runs from the conserved cysteine through the conserved F or W. Each record gives: J gene, clone size, V gene, D gene, CDR3 DNA, CDR3 protein. D genes are given only for firm matches. The size of a clone is reported for some rows only, either as once, few or many, or as a class for expanded clones.

j_gene: TRBJ1-5; abundance: -; v_gene: TRBV6-5; d_gene: -; CDR3nt: TGTGCCAGCACCTCTAATAGCAATCAGCCCCAGCATTTT; CDR3aa: CASTSNSNQPQHF
j_gene: TRBJ2-7; abundance: -; v_gene: TRBV4-1; d_gene: TRBD1; CDR3nt: TGCGCCAGCAGCCAAGAACCGGGACAGAGTCTCTACGAGCAGTACTTC; CDR3aa: CASSQEPGQSLYEQYF
j_gene: TRBJ2-7; abundance: -; v_gene: TRBV6-6; d_gene: TRBD2; CDR3nt: TGTGCCAGCAGTTACGTCGCTAGCGGGAGCTACGAGCAGTACTTC; CDR3aa: CASSYVASGSYEQYF
j_gene: TRBJ2-1; abundance: -; v_gene: TRBV29-1; d_gene: TRBD1; CDR3nt: TGCAGCGCCGCCCTGACAGGGGCTCACAATGAGCAGTTCTTC; CDR3aa: CSAALTGAHNEQFF
j_gene: TRBJ2-1; abundance: few; v_gene: TRBV4-1; d_gene: -; CDR3nt: TGCGCCAGCAGCCAAGATTCATCCAGGGAGCAGTTCTTC; CDR3aa: CASSQDSSREQFF
j_gene: TRBJ2-7; abundance: -; v_gene: TRBV6-5; d_gene: -; CDR3nt: TGTGCCAGCAGTTTCTCTCTCCAGGGCCCCCCTAGCGAGCAGTACTTC; CDR3aa: CASSFSLQGPPSEQYF
j_gene: TRBJ2-7; abundance: -; v_gene: TRBV7-2; d_gene: -; CDR3nt: TGTGCCAGCAGCTTAGCCGGGGTAGCTCTCTACGAGCAGTACTTC; CDR3aa: CASSLAGVALYEQYF
j_gene: TRBJ2-1; abundance: -; v_gene: TRBV28; d_gene: TRBD2; CDR3nt: TGTGCCACCCGGGGGGGAGGGAACAATGAGCAGTTCTTC; CDR3aa: CATRGGGNNEQFF
j_gene: TRBJ2-7; abundance: -; v_gene: TRBV28; d_gene: TRBD1; CDR3nt: TGTGCCAGCAGGAAAGTACAGGGGACCTACGAGCAGTACTTC; CDR3aa: CASRKVQGTYEQYF
j_gene: TRBJ1-5; abundance: few; v_gene: TRBV19; d_gene: TRBD1; CDR3nt: TGTGCCAGTAGTCGCACCGGGACAGGCAGTATGAATCAGCCCCAGCATTTT; CDR3aa: CASSRTGTGSMNQPQHF
j_gene: TRBJ2-2; abundance: -; v_gene: TRBV7-8; d_gene: TRBD1; CDR3nt: TGTGCCAGCAGCTGGGACAGGGGGCGCACCGGGGAGCTGTTTTTT; CDR3aa: CASSWDRGRTGELFF
j_gene: TRBJ2-2; abundance: -; v_gene: TRBV7-9; d_gene: TRBD1; CDR3nt: TGTGCCAGCAGCTTAGCCTCGACAGGGTATACCGGGGAGCTGTTTTTT; CDR3aa: CASSLASTGYTGELFF
j_gene: TRBJ1-4; abundance: -; v_gene: TRBV5-6; d_gene: -; CDR3nt: TGTGCCAGCAGCCGCGGTGTGTCTAATGAAAAACTGTTTTTT; CDR3aa: CASSRGVSNEKLFF